The clone carrying this T cell receptor beta chain was observed a handful of times. The sample belongs to a study of T cell changes during pregnancy in multiple sclerosis. V lost 3 bases and J 0 bases, leaving 11 bases between the germline ends. This CDR3 has 15 amino acids. CDR1 and CDR2 from the germline V gene are SNHLY and FYNNEI. Clones were read by immunoSEQ multiplex PCR, and TCRdb kept only the in-frame ones, dropping some. Here the sample spans roughly 80,000 clones, approximately 91% being singletons. This material consisted of peripheral blood, taken before pregnancy. This chain uses TRBV2 with TRBJ1-1; D is unclear. The source is a female donor with multiple sclerosis, enrolled in a pregnancy study. The CDR3 reads CASSEGRLMNTEAFF. The CDR3, as DNA: TGTGCCAGCAGTGAGGGCCGACTAATGAACACTGAAGCTTTCTTT.